This T cell receptor beta chain was sequenced in a study of Graves' ophthalmopathy and Graves' hyperthyroidism. Whole-study results and caveats: Forecasting of ophthalmopathy progression by the model achieved almost 71% sensitivity and around 77% specificity.

Worth noting for this clonotype: Its antigen is as yet unknown.

From RNA, the CDR3 regions of TCR beta chains were amplified and sequenced. Second-round multiplex PCR came after a first-round RT-PCR that employed HTBI primers. TCRdb reanalysed the multiplex PCR reads using MiXCR and keeps one entry per CDR3 protein. The table lists more than 550,000 distinct CDR3 sequences, roughly 41% of them singletons. Fresh peripheral blood, around 10 ml, was the PBMC source. Germline CDR1 SGDLS, CDR2 YYNGEE. The CDR3 is 16 residues long. The V and J ends lost 0 bases and 8 bases respectively, with 20 bases between them. The receptor comes from an adult man with Graves' ophthalmopathy. This chain links TRBV9 with TRBJ1-2; D may be TRBD1 (6 bases). Input material: peripheral blood. The CDR3 region is CASSVDGGRGKDGYTF. The CDR3 coding sequence is TGTGCCAGCAGCGTAGACGGTGGCAGGGGCAAGGACGGCTACACCTTC. Full variable domain (outside the CDR3, taken from reference TRBV9 and TRBJ1-2): DSGVTQTPKHLITATGQRVTLRCSPRSGDLSVYWYQQSLDQGLQFLIQYYNGEERAKGNILERFSAQQFPDLHSELNLSSLELGDSALYFCASSVDGGRGKDGYTFGSGTRLTVV.